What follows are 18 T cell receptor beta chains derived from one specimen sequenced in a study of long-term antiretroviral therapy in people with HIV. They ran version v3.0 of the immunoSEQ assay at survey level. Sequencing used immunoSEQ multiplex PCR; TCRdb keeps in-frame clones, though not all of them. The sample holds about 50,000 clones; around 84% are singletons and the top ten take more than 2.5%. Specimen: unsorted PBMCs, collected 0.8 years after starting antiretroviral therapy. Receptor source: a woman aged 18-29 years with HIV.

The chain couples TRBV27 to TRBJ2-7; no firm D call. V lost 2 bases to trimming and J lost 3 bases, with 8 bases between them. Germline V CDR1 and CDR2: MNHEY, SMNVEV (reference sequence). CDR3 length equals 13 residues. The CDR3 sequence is CASSLGPNYEQYF. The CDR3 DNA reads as TGTGCCAGCAGTTTAGGGCCGAACTACGAGCAGTACTTC.

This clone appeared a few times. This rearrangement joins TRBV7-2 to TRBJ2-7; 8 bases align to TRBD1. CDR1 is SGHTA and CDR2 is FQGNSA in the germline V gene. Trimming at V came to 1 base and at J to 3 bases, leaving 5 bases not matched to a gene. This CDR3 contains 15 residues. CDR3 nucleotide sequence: TGTGCCAGCAGCTTAGTGGGACAGGAATACTACGAGCAGTACTTC. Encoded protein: CASSLVGQEYYEQYF.

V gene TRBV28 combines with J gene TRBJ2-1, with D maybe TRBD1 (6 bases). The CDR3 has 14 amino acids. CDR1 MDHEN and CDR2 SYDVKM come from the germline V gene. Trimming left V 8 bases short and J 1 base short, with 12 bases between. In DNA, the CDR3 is TGTGCCAGCCTTGGGACACCGTCCTACAATGAGCAGTTCTTC. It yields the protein CASLGTPSYNEQFF.

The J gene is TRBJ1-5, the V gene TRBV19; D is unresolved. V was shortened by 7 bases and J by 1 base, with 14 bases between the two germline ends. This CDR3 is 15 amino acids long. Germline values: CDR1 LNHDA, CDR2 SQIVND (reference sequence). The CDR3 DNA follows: TGTGCCAGTACCGCCGGACTTTACAGCAATCAGCCCCAGCATTTT. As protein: CASTAGLYSNQPQHF.

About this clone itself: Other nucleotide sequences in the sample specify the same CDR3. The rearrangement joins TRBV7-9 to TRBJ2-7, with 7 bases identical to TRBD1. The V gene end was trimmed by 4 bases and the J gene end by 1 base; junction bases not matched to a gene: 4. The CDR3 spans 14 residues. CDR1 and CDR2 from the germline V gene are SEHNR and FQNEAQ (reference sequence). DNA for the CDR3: TGTGCCAGCAGCTCACCGGGACAGTCCTACGAGCAGTACTTC. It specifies CASSSPGQSYEQYF. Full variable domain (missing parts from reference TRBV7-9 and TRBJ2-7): DTGVSQNPRHKITKRGQNVTFRCDPISEHNRLYWYRQTLGQGPEFLTYFQNEAQLEKSRLLSDRFSAERPKGSFSTLEIQRTEQGDSAMYLCASSSPGQSYEQYFGPGTRLTVT.

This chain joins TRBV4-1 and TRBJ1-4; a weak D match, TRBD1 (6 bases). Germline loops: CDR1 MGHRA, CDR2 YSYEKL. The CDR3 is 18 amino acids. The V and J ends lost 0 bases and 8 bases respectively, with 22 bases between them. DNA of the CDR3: TGCGCCAGCAGCCAAGAGGGGGGACACCTACGGGGGGGAGAAAAACTGTTTTTT. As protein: CASSQEGGHLRGGEKLFF.

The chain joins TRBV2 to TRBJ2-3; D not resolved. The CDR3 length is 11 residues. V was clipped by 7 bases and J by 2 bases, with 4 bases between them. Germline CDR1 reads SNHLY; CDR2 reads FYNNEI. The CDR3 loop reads CASTITDTQYF. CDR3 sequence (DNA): TGTGCCAGCACGATCACAGATACGCAGTATTTT.

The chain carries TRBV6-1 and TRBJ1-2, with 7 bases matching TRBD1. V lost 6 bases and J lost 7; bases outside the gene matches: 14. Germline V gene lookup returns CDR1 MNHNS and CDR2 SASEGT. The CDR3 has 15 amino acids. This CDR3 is CASRPVQGTPGGYTF. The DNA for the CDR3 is TGTGCCAGCAGACCCGTACAGGGGACCCCCGGTGGCTACACCTTC.

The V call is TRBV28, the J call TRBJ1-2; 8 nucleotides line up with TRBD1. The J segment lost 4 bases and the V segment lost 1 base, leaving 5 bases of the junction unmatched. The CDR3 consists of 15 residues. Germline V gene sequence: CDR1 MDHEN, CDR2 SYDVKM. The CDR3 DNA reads TGTGCCAGCAGTTTATTGCAGGGGGCCGGCTATGGCTACACCTTC. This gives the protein CASSLLQGAGYGYTF.

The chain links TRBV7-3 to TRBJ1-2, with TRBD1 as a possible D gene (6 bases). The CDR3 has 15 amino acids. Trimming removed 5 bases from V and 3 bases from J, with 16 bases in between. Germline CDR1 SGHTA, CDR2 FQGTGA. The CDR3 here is CASSPAGGRDYGYTF. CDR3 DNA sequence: TGTGCCAGCAGCCCAGCGGGGGGGCGCGACTATGGCTACACCTTC.

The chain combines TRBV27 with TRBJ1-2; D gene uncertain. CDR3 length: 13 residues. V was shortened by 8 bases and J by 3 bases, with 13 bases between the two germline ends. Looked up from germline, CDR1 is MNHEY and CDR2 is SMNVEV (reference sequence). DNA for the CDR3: TGTGCCAGCGGAACGGGAGGATACTATGGCTACACCTTC. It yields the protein CASGTGGYYGYTF.

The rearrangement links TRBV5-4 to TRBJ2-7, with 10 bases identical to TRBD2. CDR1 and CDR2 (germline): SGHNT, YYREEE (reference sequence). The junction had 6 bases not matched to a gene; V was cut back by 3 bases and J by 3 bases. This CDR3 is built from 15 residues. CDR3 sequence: CASSSRTSGGYEQYF. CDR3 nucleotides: TGTGCCAGCAGCTCCCGGACTAGCGGAGGCTACGAGCAGTACTTC.

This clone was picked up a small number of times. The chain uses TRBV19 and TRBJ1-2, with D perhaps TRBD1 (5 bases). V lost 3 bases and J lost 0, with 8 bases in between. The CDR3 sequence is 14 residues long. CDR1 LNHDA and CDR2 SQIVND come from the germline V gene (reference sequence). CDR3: CASSIGQANYGYTF. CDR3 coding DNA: TGTGCCAGTAGTATCGGACAAGCTAACTATGGCTACACCTTC.

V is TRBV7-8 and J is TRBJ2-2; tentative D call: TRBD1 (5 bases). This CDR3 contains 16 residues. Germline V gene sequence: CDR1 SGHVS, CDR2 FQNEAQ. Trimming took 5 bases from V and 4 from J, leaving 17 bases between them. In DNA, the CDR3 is TGTGCCAGCAGCCCTGTCACCGTGACAGTCACCGGGGAGCTGTTTTTT. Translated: CASSPVTVTVTGELFF.

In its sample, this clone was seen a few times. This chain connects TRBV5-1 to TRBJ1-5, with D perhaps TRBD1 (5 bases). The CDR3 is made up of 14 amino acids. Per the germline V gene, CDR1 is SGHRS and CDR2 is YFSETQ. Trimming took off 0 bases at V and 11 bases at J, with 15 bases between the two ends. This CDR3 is CASSLGGPAEAQHF. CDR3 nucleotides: TGCGCCAGCAGCTTGGGGGGACCGGCCGAGGCCCAGCATTTT. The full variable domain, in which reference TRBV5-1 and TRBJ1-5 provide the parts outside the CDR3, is KAGVTQTPRYLIKTRGQQVTLSCSPISGHRSVSWYQQTPGQGLQFLFEYFSETQRNKGNFPGRFSGRQFSNSRSEMNVSTLELGDSALYLCASSLGGPAEAQHFGDGTRLSIL.

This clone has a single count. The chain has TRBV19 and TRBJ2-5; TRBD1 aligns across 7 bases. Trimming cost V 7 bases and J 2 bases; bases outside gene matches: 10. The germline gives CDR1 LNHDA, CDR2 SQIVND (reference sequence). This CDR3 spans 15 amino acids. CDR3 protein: CASTQAGGFQETQYF. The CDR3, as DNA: TGTGCCAGTACCCAGGCAGGGGGTTTTCAAGAGACCCAGTACTTC.

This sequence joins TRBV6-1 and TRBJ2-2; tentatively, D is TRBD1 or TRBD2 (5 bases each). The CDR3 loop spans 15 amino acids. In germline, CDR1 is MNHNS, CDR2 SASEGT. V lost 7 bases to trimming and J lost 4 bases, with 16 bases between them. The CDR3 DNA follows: TGTGCCAGCACTACCAGGAAAGGGACCACCGGGGAGCTGTTTTTT. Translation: CASTTRKGTTGELFF.

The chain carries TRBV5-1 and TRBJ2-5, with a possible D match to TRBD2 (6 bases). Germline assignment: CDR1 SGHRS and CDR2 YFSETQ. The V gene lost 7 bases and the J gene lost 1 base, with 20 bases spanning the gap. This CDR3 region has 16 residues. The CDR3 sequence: CASRNLGGESQETQYF. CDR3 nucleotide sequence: TGCGCCAGCCGGAACCTGGGGGGAGAAAGCCAAGAGACCCAGTACTTC.